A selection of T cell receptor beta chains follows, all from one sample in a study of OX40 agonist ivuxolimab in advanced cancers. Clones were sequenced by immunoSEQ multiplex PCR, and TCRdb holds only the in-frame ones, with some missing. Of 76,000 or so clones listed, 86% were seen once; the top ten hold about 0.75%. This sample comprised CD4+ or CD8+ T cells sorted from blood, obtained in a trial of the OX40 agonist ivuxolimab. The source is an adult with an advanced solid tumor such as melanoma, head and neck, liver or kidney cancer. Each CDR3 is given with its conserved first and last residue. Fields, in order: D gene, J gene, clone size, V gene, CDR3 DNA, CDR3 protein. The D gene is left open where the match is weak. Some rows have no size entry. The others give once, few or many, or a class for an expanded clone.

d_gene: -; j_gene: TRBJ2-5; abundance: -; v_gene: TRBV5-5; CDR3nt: TGTGCCAGCAGCGTCGGGTTAGAAGAGGGCCAGTACTTC; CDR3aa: CASSVGLEEGQYF
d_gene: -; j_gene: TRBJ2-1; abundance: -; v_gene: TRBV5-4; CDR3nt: TGTGCCAGCAGCTCGTCAGCGAACTCCTACAATGAGCAGTTCTTC; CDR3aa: CASSSSANSYNEQFF
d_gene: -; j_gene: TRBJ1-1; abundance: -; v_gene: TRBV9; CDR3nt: TGTGCCAGCAGCGTAGTTTGGAACACTGAAGCTTTCTTT; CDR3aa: CASSVVWNTEAFF
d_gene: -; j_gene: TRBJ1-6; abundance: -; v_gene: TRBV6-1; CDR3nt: TGTGCCAGCATTTGGACAGATAATTCACCCCTCCACTTT; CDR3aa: CASIWTDNSPLHF
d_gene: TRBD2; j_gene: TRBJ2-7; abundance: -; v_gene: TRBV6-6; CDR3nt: TGTGCCAGCGTGAGCGGGGTGGGTGAGCAGTACTTC; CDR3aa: CASVSGVGEQYF
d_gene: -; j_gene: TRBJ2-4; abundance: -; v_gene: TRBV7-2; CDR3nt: TGTGCCAGCAGCACCGCGACAGCCCCAGCCATTCAGTACTTC; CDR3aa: CASSTATAPAIQYF
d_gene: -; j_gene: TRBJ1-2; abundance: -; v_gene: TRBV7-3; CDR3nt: TGTGCCAGCAGCTTAGATTTTGGATTCCGAGGCTACACCTTC; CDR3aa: CASSLDFGFRGYTF
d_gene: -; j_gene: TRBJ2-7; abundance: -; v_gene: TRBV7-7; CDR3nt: TGCGCTAGCAGCCCGGTCGGCTCCTACGAGCAGTACTTC; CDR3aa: CASSPVGSYEQYF
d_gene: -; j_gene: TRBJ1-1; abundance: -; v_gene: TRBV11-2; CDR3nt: TGTGCCAGCAGCTTAATGAAAGGGGCCACTGAAGCTTTCTTT; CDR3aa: CASSLMKGATEAFF
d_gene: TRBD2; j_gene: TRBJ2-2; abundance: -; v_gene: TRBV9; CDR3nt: TGTGCCAGCAGCGGCGAAAAGGGACTATGGACCGGGGAGCTGTTTTTT; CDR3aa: CASSGEKGLWTGELFF
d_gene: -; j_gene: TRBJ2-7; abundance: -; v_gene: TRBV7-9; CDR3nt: TGTGCCAGCAGCTCGGTGGGGGCCGGCTACGAGCAGTACTTC; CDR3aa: CASSSVGAGYEQYF
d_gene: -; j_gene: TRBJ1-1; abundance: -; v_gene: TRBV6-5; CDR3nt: TGTGCCAGCGCAGAGGGCACTGAAGCTTTCTTT; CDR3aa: CASAEGTEAFF
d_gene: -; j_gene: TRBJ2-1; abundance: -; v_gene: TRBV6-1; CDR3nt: TGTGCCAGCATCTACTACAATGAGCAGTTCTTC; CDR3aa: CASIYYNEQFF
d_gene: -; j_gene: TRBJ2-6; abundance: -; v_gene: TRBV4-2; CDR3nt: TGTGCCAGCAGCCCAATGAGGTCTGGGGCCAACGTCCTGACTTTC; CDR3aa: CASSPMRSGANVLTF
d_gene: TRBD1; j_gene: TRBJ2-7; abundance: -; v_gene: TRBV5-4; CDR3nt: TGTGCCAGCAGCCCGAACAGGGGGCGCGAGCAGTACTTC; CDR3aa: CASSPNRGREQYF
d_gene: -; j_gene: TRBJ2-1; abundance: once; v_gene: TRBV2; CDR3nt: TGTGCCAGCAGACCTTACAATGAGCAGTTCTTC; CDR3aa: CASRPYNEQFF
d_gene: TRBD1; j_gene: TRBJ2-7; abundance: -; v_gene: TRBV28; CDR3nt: TGTGCCAGCAAGTCACAGGGGGCGCAGTACGAGCAGTACTTC; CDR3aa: CASKSQGAQYEQYF
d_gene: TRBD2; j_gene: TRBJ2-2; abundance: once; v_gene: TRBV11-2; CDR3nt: TGTGCCAGCAGCCTAGCGGGAGAGGGCACCGGGGAGCTGTTTTTT; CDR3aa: CASSLAGEGTGELFF
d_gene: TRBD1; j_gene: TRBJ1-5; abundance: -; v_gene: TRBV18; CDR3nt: TGTGCCAGCTCACCTACGGACAGGGGAAATCAGCCCCAGCATTTT; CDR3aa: CASSPTDRGNQPQHF
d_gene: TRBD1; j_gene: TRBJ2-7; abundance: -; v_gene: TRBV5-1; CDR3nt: TGCGCCAGCAGCTTCCAAACAGGGGGCAACTACGAGCAGTACTTC; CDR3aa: CASSFQTGGNYEQYF
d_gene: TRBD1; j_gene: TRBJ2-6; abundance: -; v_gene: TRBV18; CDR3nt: TGTGCCAGCTCACCAAGGGACAGGGCTTCTGGGGCCAACGTCCTGACTTTC; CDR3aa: CASSPRDRASGANVLTF